This TCR beta chain comes out of a study of T-cell reconstitution after alpha-beta-depleted transplantation in children. The TCRbeta library incorporated unique molecular identifiers. TCRdb fed the PCR reads into MiXCR, producing one record per CDR3 protein. The sample has fewer than 550,000 distinct CDR3 sequences, 10% to 12% seen once. The J segment lost 2 bases and the V segment lost 4 bases, leaving 5 bases of the junction unmatched. Germline CDR1 reads SGHDT; CDR2 reads YYEEEE. This CDR3 contains 17 residues. This chain connects TRBV5-6 to TRBJ2-6, with TRBD2 identical over 11 bases. The receptor was isolated from a female patient under 10 years old who had a stem cell transplant for aplastic anemia, so the T cells may come from the graft donor. The input for sequencing was PBMCs, mostly from graft donor cells, taken 180 days after TCRalphabeta/CD19-depleted stem cell transplant. CDR3 nucleotides: TGTGCCAGCAGCATTAGCGGGAGGGGAACTGGGGCCAACGTCCTGACTTTC. Its protein product is CASSISGRGTGANVLTF.